Shown below are 19 T cell receptor beta chains from a single sample sequenced in a study of blood T cell repertoires in COVID-19. Sequencing used immunoSEQ multiplex PCR; TCRdb keeps in-frame clones, though not all of them. The top ten clones hold 3.5% to 5% of a sample with over 75,000 clones, 70% to 90% of them seen once. Sequencing was carried out using peripheral blood. Source of these receptors: a human donor with COVID-19, enrolled during active disease. The donor label of this sample is uncertain.

This chain uses TRBV12-5 with TRBJ2-5; D unresolved. V lost 3 bases to trimming and J lost 2 bases, with 13 bases between them. Per germline, CDR1 LGHNT and CDR2 FRNRAP. The CDR3 totals 15 residues. The CDR3 protein is CASGFPTTVQETQYF. CDR3 in DNA: TGTGCTAGTGGTTTCCCGACGACTGTACAAGAGACCCAGTACTTC.

The chain carries TRBV20-1 and TRBJ1-1, with no clear D. Germline V lookup: CDR1 DFQATT, CDR2 SNEGSKA (reference sequence). V was pared by 3 bases and J by 3 bases, with 11 bases between. CDR3 size: 13 residues. The CDR3 reads CSASGVAYTEAFF. The DNA for the CDR3 is TGCAGTGCTAGTGGGGTAGCCTACACTGAAGCTTTCTTT.

V gene TRBV25-1 combines with J gene TRBJ1-4; 7 bases fit TRBD1. Germline V gene data show CDR1 as MGHDK and CDR2 as SYGVNS. Trimming cost V 6 bases and J 13 bases; bases outside gene matches: 11. CDR3 length: 13 amino acids. CDR3 protein: CASSPMTGIGLFF. The CDR3 region has the DNA TGTGCCAGCAGCCCAATGACAGGGATCGGACTGTTTTTT. Using reference TRBV25-1 and TRBJ1-4 for the parts outside the CDR3, the full variable domain is EADIYQTPRYLVIGTGKKITLECSQTMGHDKMYWYQQDPGMELHLIHYSYGVNSTEKGDLSSESTVSRIRTEHFPLTLESARPSHTSQYLCASSPMTGIGLFFGSGTQLSVL.

V and J are TRBV13 and TRBJ2-3; 16 nucleotides agree with TRBD2. J was trimmed by 0 bases and V by 4 bases; bases with no gene match: 13. CDR3 length: 21 amino acids. Per germline, CDR1 PRHDT and CDR2 FYEKMQ (reference sequence). The CDR3 spells CASSSTPGTSGGGISTDTQYF. The CDR3 nucleotides read TGTGCCAGCAGCTCAACCCCCGGGACTAGCGGGGGGGGGATTAGCACAGATACGCAGTATTTT. Full variable domain (rest looked up from reference TRBV13 and TRBJ2-3): AAGVIQSPRHLIKEKRETATLKCYPIPRHDTVYWYQQGPGQDPQFLISFYEKMQSDKGSIPDRFSAQQFSDYHSELNMSSLELGDSALYFCASSSTPGTSGGGISTDTQYFGPGTRLTVL.

V and J are TRBV11-2 and TRBJ2-7; D is possibly TRBD1 (5 bases). Trimming left V 1 base short and J 4 bases short, with 8 bases between. Germline V lookup: CDR1 SGHAT, CDR2 FQNNGV. The CDR3 runs to 13 residues. CDR3 sequence: CASSLGTRYEQYF. The CDR3 DNA follows: TGTGCCAGCAGCTTAGGGACAAGATACGAGCAGTACTTC.

V and J are TRBV11-2 and TRBJ2-1; 8 bases are shared with TRBD2. V lost 6 bases, J lost 5 bases, and 21 bases stayed unmatched. In germline, CDR1 is SGHAT, CDR2 FQNNGV. The CDR3 covers 19 residues. The CDR3 region is CASSQYGGEGSGVNNEQFF. In DNA form, the CDR3 reads TGTGCCAGCAGTCAATACGGGGGTGAGGGTAGCGGGGTAAACAATGAGCAGTTCTTC.

The chain couples TRBV6-1 to TRBJ1-5, with a possible D match to TRBD1 (5 bases). From germline, CDR1 is MNHNS and CDR2 SASEGT. The CDR3 totals 17 residues. The V and J ends lost 4 bases and 0 bases respectively, with 16 bases between them. This chain's CDR3 is CASSGGVGFNSNQPQHF. The CDR3 nucleotides are TGTGCCAGCAGTGGGGGGGTAGGTTTTAATAGCAATCAGCCCCAGCATTTT.

This clone appeared a few times. V usage is TRBV7-9 and J usage is TRBJ2-5; TRBD1 aligns across 9 bases. Germline CDR1 is SEHNR and CDR2 is FQNEAQ (reference sequence). This CDR3 is built from 15 residues. Germline trimming cut 6 bases from V and 5 bases from J; bases unmatched to any gene: 10. CDR3 nucleotide sequence: TGTGCCAGCAGTTCACAGGGGGCGCATTTGGAGACCCAGTACTTC. Residues: CASSSQGAHLETQYF.

This clone appeared a single time. This sequence joins TRBV9 and TRBJ2-1; tentatively, D is TRBD2 (7 bases). V lost 2 bases to trimming and J lost 2 bases, with 11 bases between them. The CDR3 has 15 residues. Germline V gene sequence: CDR1 SGDLS, CDR2 YYNGEE. The CDR3 region is CASSVTGGAYNEQFF. DNA for the CDR3: TGTGCCAGCAGCGTTACGGGGGGCGCCTACAATGAGCAGTTCTTC.

This chain's CDR3 is CASSLAGGQGVPEAFF. In DNA, the CDR3 is TGTGCCAGCAGCTTAGCGGGGGGACAGGGAGTACCTGAAGCTTTCTTT. The chain combines TRBV7-9 with TRBJ1-1; 9 nucleotides agree with TRBD1. CDR1 and CDR2 from the germline V gene are SEHNR and FQNEAQ (reference sequence). The CDR3 sequence is 16 residues long. J was trimmed by 6 bases and V by 0 bases; bases with no gene match: 8. The complete variable domain, with remaining parts taken from reference TRBV7-9 and TRBJ1-1, reads DTGVSQNPRHKITKRGQNVTFRCDPISEHNRLYWYRQTLGQGPEFLTYFQNEAQLEKSRLLSDRFSAERPKGSFSTLEIQRTEQGDSAMYLCASSLAGGQGVPEAFFGQGTRLTVV.

V is TRBV30 and J is TRBJ2-1, with D possibly being TRBD2 (6 bases). This CDR3 contains 11 residues. V dropped 2 bases and J dropped 10 bases, with 9 bases sitting between them. Germline V gene data show CDR1 as GTSNPN and CDR2 as SVGIG (reference sequence). CDR3 bases: TGTGCCTGGAGTCCCGGACTAGAGCAGTTCTTC. It encodes CAWSPGLEQFF.

This CDR3 reads CASSLALAGGPNEQFF. For the CDR3, the DNA is TGCGCCAGCAGCTTGGCCCTAGCGGGAGGGCCCAATGAGCAGTTCTTC. The chain recombines TRBV5-1 with TRBJ2-1, with TRBD2 identical over 12 bases. CDR3 length: 16 residues. V dropped 0 bases and J dropped 6; count of bases not matched to a gene: 4. Looked up from germline, CDR1 is SGHRS and CDR2 is YFSETQ.

This sequence joins TRBV9 and TRBJ2-2, with 11 nucleotides matching TRBD1. V dropped 1 base and J dropped 8; count of bases not matched to a gene: 4. The germline V gene encodes CDR1 SGDLS and CDR2 YYNGEE. The length of the CDR3 is 15 residues. The CDR3 sequence is CASSVRTGGFGELFF. The CDR3 region has the DNA TGTGCCAGCAGCGTAAGGACAGGGGGCTTTGGGGAGCTGTTTTTT.

The chain links TRBV27 to TRBJ2-7; D is perhaps TRBD1 (5 bases). This CDR3 is built from 17 residues. From germline, CDR1 is MNHEY and CDR2 SMNVEV (reference sequence). The V gene lost 4 bases and the J gene lost 5 bases, with 24 bases spanning the gap. CDR3: CASSSSRVPTLKDEQYF. The CDR3 bases are TGTGCCAGCAGTTCCTCCAGGGTCCCCACTTTAAAGGACGAGCAGTACTTC.

This chain links TRBV9 with TRBJ2-2, with D unclear. Germline V gene sequence: CDR1 SGDLS, CDR2 YYNGEE. There are 14 residues in the CDR3. Between the trimmed V and J ends, which lost 4 bases and 7 bases, there was a span of 14 bases. In DNA form, the CDR3 reads TGTGCCAGCAGCCCTTATGCTAAGTACGGGGAGCTGTTTTTT. Protein product: CASSPYAKYGELFF.

This rearrangement joins TRBV19 to TRBJ2-3; 11 bases align to TRBD2. Germline CDR1 and CDR2: LNHDA and SQIVND (reference sequence). CDR3 length: 16 residues. Germline trimming cut 4 bases from V and 4 bases from J; bases unmatched to any gene: 7. For the CDR3, the DNA is TGTGCCAGTAGTACGTTAGCGGGGGGGCCGGCAGATACGCAGTATTTT. Translation: CASSTLAGGPADTQYF.

This clone was seen a single time. This chain joins TRBV6-6 and TRBJ2-7, with D possibly matching TRBD1 (6 bases). Germline CDR1 and CDR2: MNHNY and SVGAGI (reference sequence). With 5 bases removed from V and 2 bases from J, the gap between germline ends came to 10 bases. This CDR3 is 13 amino acids long. The CDR3 bases are TGTGCCAGCAGTCCAACAGGGCCCTACGAGCAGTACTTC. Translating gives CASSPTGPYEQYF.

Details on this clone: Additional DNA sequences in this sample encode the identical CDR3. V gene TRBV6-1 combines with J gene TRBJ2-4; D perhaps matches TRBD2 (5 bases). Trimming took 2 bases from V and 7 from J, leaving 9 bases between them. CDR1 and CDR2 (germline): MNHNS, SASEGT. The CDR3 runs to 13 residues. The CDR3 DNA follows: TGTGCCAGCAGTGAAATAGGCGGGAACATTCAGTACTTC. Translated, it gives CASSEIGGNIQYF.

V and J are TRBV9 and TRBJ1-4; maybe TRBD1 (6 bases). CDR3 length equals 15 residues. The germline V and J ends were trimmed by 7 bases and 4 bases, with 17 bases remaining between them. The germline V gene has CDR1 SGDLS and CDR2 YYNGEE. The CDR3 bases are TGTGCCAGCGCAAGAGCGGGGGCTGGTAATGAAAAACTGTTTTTT. The encoded protein is CASARAGAGNEKLFF.